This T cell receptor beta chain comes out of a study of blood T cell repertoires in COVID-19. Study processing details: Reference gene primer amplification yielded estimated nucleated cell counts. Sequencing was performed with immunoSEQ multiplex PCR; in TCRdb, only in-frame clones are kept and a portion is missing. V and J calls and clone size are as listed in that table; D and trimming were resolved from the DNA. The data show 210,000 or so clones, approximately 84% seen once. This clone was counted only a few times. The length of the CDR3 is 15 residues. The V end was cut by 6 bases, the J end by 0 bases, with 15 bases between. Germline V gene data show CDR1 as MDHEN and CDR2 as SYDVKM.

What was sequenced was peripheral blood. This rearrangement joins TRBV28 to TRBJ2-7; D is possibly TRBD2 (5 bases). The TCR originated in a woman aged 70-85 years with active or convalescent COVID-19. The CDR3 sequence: CASRTTLDFSYEQYF. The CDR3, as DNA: TGTGCCAGCAGGACGACCTTGGACTTCTCCTACGAGCAGTACTTC.